This T cell receptor (beta chain) was identified in a study of blood T cell repertoires in COVID-19. Study background: Donors in the United States, Italy and Spain gave samples during acute or convalescent COVID-19. The analysed material was cDNA or gDNA that came from T cells, B-cell-depleted T cells, or PBMCs.

Original data processing: Amplified reference gene primers provided the basis for estimating nucleated cell counts. Data came from immunoSEQ multiplex PCR; TCRdb stores just in-frame clones and leaves some out. That table furnishes V, J and clone size, whereas the DNA furnished D and trimming. Of about 37,000 clones in the sample, around 84% were seen once. This CDR3 comprises 15 residues. The V gene lost 6 bases and the J gene lost 9 bases, with 21 bases spanning the gap. CDR1 LGHNA and CDR2 YSLEER come from the germline V gene. This TCR came from a man aged 65 to 85 with acute or convalescent COVID-19. The V gene is TRBV4-3, the J gene TRBJ2-1, with D possibly matching TRBD2 (6 bases). The sequencing input was peripheral blood. The CDR3 region is CASSQASRGGGEQFF. CDR3 DNA sequence: TGCGCCAGCAGTCAGGCATCGCGGGGAGGTGGTGAGCAGTTCTTC.